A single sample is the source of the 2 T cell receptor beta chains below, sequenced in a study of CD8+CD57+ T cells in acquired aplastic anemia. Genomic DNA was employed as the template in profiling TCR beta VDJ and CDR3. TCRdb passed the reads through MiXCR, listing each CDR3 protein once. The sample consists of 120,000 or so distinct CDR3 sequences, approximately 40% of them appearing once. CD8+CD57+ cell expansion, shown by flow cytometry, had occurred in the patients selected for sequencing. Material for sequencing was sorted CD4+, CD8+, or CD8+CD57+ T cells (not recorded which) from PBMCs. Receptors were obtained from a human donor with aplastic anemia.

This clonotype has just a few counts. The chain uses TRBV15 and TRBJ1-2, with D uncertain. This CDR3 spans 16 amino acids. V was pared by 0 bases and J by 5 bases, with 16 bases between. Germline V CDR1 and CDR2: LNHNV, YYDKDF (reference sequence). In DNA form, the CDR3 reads TGTGCCACCAGCAGAGAATCATCACAGCCTATTTATGGCTACACCTTC. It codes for CATSRESSQPIYGYTF.

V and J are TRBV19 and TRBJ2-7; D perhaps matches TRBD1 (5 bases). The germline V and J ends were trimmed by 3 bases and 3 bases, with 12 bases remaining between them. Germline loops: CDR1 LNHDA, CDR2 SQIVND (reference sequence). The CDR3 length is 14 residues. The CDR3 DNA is TGTGCCAGTAGTATTCGCCCAGGGCACTACGAGCAGTACTTC. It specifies CASSIRPGHYEQYF.